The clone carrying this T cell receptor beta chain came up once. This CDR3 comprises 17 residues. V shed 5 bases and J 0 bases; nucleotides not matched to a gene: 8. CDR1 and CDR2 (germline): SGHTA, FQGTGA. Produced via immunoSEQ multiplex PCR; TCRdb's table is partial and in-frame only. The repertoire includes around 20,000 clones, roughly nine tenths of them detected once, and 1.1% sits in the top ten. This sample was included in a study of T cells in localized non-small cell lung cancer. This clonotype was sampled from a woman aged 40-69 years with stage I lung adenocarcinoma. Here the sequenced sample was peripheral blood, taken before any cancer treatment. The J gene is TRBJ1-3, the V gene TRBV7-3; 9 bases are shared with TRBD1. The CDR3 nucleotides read TGTGCCAGCAGCCCCGGGACAGGGCCAAGCTCTGGAAACACCATATATTTT. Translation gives CASSPGTGPSSGNTIYF.